This T cell receptor beta chain came from a study of blood T cell repertoires in COVID-19. Assay used: immunoSEQ multiplex PCR; TCRdb lists only in-frame clones, some missing. The sample holds approximately 380,000 clones, more than 75% seen once. This CDR3 is built from 16 residues. The germline V gene encodes CDR1 MNHNY and CDR2 SVGAGI (reference sequence). V dropped 5 bases and J dropped 1; count of bases not matched to a gene: 7. The chain combines TRBV6-6 with TRBJ1-5; 8 bases align to TRBD1. Material: PBMCs or T cells enriched from blood (not recorded which). This sequence originates from a woman in her late teens or twenties who had recovered from COVID-19. CDR3 in amino acids: CASSRSGGWSNQPQHF. The CDR3 DNA sequence: TGTGCCAGCAGTCGATCAGGGGGCTGGAGCAATCAGCCCCAGCATTTT.